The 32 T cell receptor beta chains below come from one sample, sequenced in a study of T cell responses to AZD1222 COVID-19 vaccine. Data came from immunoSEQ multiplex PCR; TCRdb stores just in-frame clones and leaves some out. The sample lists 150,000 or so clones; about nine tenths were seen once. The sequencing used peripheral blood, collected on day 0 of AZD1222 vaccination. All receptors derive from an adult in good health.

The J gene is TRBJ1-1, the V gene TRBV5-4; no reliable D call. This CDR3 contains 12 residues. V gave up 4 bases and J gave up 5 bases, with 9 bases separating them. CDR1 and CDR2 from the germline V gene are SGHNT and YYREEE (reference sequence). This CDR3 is CASSALETEAFF. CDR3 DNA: TGTGCCAGCAGCGCCCTCGAAACTGAAGCTTTCTTT.

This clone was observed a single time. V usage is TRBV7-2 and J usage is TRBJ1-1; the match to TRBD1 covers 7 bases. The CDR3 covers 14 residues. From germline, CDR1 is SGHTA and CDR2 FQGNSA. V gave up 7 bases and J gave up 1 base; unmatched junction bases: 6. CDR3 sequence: CASNQGQPNTEAFF. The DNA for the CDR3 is TGTGCCAGCAACCAGGGACAGCCGAACACTGAAGCTTTCTTT.

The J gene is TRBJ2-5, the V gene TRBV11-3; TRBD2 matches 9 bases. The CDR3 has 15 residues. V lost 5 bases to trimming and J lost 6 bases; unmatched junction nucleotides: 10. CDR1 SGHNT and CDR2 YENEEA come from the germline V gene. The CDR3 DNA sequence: TGTGCCAGCAGCCTGATTAGCGGGAGCATCAAGACCCAGTACTTC. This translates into CASSLISGSIKTQYF.

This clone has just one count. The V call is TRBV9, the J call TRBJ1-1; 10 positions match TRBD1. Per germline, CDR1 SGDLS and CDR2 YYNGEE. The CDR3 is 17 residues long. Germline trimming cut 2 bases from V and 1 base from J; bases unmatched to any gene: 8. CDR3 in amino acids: CASSVGDRGLRNTEAFF. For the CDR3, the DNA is TGTGCCAGCAGCGTCGGTGACAGGGGGCTTCGGAACACTGAAGCTTTCTTT.

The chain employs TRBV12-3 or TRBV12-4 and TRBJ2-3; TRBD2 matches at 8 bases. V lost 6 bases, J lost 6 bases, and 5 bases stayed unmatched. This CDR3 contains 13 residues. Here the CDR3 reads CASRESGSDTQYF. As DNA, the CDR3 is TGTGCCAGCAGGGAAAGCGGGAGCGATACGCAGTATTTT.

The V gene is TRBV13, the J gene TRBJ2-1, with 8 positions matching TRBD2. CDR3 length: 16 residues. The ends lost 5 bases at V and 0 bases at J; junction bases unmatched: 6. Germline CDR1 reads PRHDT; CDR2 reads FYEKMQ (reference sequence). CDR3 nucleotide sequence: TGTGCCAGCAGCGCGTTAGCGGGGAACTCCTACAATGAGCAGTTCTTC. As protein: CASSALAGNSYNEQFF.

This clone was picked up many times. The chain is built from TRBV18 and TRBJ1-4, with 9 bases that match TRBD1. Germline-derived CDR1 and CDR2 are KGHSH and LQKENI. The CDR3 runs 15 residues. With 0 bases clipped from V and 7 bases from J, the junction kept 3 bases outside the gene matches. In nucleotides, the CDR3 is TGTGCCAGCTCACCACCCGGGACAGGGTTTGAAAAACTGTTTTTT. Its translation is CASSPPGTGFEKLFF.

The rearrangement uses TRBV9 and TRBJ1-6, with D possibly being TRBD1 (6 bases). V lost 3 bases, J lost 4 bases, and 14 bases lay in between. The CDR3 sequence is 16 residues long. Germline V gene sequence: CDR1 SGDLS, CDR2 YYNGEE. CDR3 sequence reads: CASSEGQGEYNSPLHF. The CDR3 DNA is TGTGCCAGCAGCGAGGGACAAGGGGAATATAATTCACCCCTCCACTTT. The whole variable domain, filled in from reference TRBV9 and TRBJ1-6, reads DSGVTQTPKHLITATGQRVTLRCSPRSGDLSVYWYQQSLDQGLQFLIQYYNGEERAKGNILERFSAQQFPDLHSELNLSSLELGDSALYFCASSEGQGEYNSPLHFGNGTRLTVT.

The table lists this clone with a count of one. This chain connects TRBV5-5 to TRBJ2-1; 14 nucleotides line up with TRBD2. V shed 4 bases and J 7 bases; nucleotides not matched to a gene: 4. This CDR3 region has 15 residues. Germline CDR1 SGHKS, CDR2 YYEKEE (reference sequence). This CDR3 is CASSPGLAGANEQFF. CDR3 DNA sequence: TGTGCCAGCAGCCCGGGACTAGCGGGAGCAAATGAGCAGTTCTTC.

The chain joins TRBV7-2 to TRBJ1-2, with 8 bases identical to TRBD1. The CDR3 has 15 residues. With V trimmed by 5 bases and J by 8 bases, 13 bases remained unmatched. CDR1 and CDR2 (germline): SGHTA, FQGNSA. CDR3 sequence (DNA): TGTGCCAGCAGCCGCAAACTCAGGGGGCCTGAAGGCTACACCTTC. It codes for CASSRKLRGPEGYTF.

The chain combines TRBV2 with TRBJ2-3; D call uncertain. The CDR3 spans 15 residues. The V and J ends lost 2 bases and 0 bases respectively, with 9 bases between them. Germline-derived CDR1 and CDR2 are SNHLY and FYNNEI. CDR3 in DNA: TGTGCCAGCAGTGAATCGACCGGCAGCACAGATACGCAGTATTTT. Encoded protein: CASSESTGSTDTQYF.

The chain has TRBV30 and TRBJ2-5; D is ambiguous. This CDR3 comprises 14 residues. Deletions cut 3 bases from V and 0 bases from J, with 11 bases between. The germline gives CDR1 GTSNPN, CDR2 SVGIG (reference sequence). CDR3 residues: CAWRGGRNQETQYF. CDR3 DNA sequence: TGTGCCTGGAGGGGCGGTAGGAACCAAGAGACCCAGTACTTC.

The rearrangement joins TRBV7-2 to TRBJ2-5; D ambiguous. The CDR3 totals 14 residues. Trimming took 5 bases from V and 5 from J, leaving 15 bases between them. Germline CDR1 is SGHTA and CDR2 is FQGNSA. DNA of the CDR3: TGTGCCAGCAGCCCGACGGGTTTTCGTGAGACCCAGTACTTC. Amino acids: CASSPTGFRETQYF.

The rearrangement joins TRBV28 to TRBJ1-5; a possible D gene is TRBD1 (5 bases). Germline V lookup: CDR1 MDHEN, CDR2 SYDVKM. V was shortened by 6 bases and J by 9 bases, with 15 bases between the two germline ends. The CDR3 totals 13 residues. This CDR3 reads CASSLKDITPQHF. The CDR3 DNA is TGTGCCAGCAGCCTCAAGGACATTACGCCCCAGCATTTT.

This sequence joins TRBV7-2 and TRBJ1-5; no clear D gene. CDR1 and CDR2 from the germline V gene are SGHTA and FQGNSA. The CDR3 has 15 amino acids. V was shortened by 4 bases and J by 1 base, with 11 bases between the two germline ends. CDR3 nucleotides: TGTGCCAGCAGCTCGAGGGCATCGAGCAATCAGCCCCAGCATTTT. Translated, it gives CASSSRASSNQPQHF.

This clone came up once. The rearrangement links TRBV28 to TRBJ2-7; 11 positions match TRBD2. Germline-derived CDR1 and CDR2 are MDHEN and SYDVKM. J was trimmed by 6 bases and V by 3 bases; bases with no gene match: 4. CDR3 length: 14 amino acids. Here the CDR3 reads CASSLYGTSGEQYF. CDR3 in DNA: TGTGCCAGCAGTTTGTATGGGACTAGCGGCGAGCAGTACTTC.

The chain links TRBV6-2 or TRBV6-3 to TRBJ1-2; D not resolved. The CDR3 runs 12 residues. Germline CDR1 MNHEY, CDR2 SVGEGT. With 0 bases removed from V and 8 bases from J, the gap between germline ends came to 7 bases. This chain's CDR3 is CASSYSAGGYTF. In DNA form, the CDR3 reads TGTGCCAGCAGTTACTCGGCAGGAGGCTACACCTTC.

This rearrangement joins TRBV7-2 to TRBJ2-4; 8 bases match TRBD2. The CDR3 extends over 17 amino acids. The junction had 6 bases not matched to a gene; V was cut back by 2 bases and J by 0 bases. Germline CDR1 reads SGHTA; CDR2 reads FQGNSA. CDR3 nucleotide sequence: TGTGCCAGCAGCTTAAGGGGGAGCGGGAGAGCCAAAAACATTCAGTACTTC. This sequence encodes CASSLRGSGRAKNIQYF.

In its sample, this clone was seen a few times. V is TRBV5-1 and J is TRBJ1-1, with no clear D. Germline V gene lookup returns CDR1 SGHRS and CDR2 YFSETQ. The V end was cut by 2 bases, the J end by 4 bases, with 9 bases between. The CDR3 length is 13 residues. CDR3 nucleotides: TGCGCCAGCAGCTTATCAGTGACCACTGAAGCTTTCTTT. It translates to CASSLSVTTEAFF.

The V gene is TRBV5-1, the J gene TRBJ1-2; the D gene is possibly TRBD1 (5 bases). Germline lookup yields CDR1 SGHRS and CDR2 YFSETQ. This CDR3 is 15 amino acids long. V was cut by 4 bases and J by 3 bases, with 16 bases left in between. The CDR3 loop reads CASSPMVGQDYGYTF. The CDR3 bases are TGCGCCAGCAGCCCTATGGTGGGGCAGGACTATGGCTACACCTTC.

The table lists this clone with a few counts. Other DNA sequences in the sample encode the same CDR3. CDR3 nucleotides: TGTGCCAGCAGCTTAGGACTAGCGGGAGTCAATGAGCAGTTCTTC. It specifies CASSLGLAGVNEQFF. This chain connects TRBV7-2 to TRBJ2-1; 12 bases fit TRBD2. V trimming: 1 base; J trimming: 6 bases; junction bases outside the gene matches: 1. Germline-derived CDR1 and CDR2 are SGHTA and FQGNSA. CDR3 length: 15 residues.

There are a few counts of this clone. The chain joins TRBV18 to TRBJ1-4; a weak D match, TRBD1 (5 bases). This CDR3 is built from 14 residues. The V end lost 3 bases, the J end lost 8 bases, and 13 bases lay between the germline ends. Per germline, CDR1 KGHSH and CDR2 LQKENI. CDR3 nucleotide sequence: TGTGCCAGCTCACCCCAGCGGGGGGAAGAAAAACTGTTTTTT. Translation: CASSPQRGEEKLFF.

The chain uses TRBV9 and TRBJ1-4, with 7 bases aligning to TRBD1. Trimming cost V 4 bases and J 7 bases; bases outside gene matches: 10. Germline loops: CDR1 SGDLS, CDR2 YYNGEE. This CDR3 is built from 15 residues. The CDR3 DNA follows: TGTGCCAGCAGCCCGACGACAGGGAGATCTGAAAAACTGTTTTTT. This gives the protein CASSPTTGRSEKLFF.

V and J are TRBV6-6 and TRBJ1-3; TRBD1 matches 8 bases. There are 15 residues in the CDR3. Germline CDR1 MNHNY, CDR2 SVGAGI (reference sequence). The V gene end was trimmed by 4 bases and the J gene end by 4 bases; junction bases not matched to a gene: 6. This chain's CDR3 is CASSSRQGTGNTIYF. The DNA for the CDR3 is TGTGCCAGCAGTTCCCGACAGGGGACGGGAAACACCATATATTTT.

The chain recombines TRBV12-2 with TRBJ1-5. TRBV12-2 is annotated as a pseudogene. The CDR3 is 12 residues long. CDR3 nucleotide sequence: TGTGCAAGTCCGCCTTATGATCAGCCCCAGCATTTT. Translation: CASPPYDQPQHF.

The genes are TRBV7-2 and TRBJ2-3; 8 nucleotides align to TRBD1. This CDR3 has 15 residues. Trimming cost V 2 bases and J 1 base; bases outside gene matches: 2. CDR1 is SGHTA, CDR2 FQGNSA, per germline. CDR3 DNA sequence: TGTGCCAGCAGCTTACAGGGACAGGGCACAGATACGCAGTATTTT. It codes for CASSLQGQGTDTQYF.

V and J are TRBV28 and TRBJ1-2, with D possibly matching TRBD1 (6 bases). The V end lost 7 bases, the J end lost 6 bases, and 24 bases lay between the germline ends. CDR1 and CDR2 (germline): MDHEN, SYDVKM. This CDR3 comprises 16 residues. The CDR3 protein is CASTNYPGQIDNGYTF. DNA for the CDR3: TGTGCCAGCACAAATTACCCGGGACAAATAGACAATGGCTACACCTTC.

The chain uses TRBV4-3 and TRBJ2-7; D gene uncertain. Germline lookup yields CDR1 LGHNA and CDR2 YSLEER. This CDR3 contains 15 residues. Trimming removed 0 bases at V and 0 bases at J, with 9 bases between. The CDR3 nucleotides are TGCGCCAGCAGCCAAGATTTAGTTCTCTCCTACGAGCAGTACTTC. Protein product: CASSQDLVLSYEQYF.

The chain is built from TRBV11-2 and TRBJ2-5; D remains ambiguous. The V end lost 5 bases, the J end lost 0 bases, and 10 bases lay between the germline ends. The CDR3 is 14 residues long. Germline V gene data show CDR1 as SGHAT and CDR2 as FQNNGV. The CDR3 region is CASSTDTYQETQYF. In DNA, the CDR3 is TGTGCCAGCAGCACTGACACGTACCAAGAGACCCAGTACTTC.

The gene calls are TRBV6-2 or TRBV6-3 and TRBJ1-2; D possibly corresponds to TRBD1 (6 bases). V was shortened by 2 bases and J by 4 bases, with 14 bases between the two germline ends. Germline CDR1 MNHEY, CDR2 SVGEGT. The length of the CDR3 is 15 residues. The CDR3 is CASSYSGGAGYGYTF. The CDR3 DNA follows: TGTGCCAGCAGTTACAGTGGGGGCGCGGGCTATGGCTACACCTTC.

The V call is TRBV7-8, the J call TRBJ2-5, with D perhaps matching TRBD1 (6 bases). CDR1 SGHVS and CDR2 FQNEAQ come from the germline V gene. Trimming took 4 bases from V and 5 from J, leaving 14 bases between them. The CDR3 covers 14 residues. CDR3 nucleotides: TGTGCCAGCAGCTCTCTCGTGCAGGGGGAGACCCAGTACTTC. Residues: CASSSLVQGETQYF.

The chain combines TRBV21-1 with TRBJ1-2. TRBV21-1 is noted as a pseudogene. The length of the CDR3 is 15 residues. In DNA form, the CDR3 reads TGTGCCAGCAGCAAAGTCAGGGGAGGTAACTATGGCTACACCTTC. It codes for CASSKVRGGNYGYTF.